A single T cell receptor (beta chain) is shown here with its context. Germline CDR1 reads KGHSH; CDR2 reads LQKENI. CDR3 length: 16 amino acids. The V and J ends lost 3 bases and 6 bases, in that order; junction bases with no gene match: 9. This specimen belongs to a study of T cell changes during pregnancy in multiple sclerosis. TCRdb's copy holds only in-frame clones and misses some; the assay was immunoSEQ multiplex PCR. The table records tens of thousands of clones, 92% of them present only once. This chain joins TRBV18 and TRBJ1-5; TRBD1 aligns across 9 bases. The TCR comes from a female donor with multiple sclerosis, enrolled in a pregnancy study. The sample was CD4+ T cells from peripheral blood mononuclear cells, taken in the second trimester of pregnancy. The CDR3 loop reads CASSPAGTGNGQPQHF. CDR3 sequence (DNA): TGTGCCAGCTCACCCGCCGGGACAGGGAACGGTCAGCCCCAGCATTTT.